These 29 T cell receptor beta chains were sequenced from one sample in a study of blood T cells in healthy people across ages. A sample-barcoded 5' primer and a J-beta primer mix were used in a second PCR of about 6 to 12 cycles. In TCRdb, the 5' RACE reads were re-called with MiXCR into one record per CDR3 protein. The table records over 1,200,000 distinct CDR3 sequences, approximately 63% of them present only once. Input material: blood. The receptors here all came from a man aged 18 to 29 in good health.

V is TRBV27 and J is TRBJ2-7; D might be TRBD2 (6 bases). The CDR3 sequence is 14 residues long. Trimming removed 3 bases at V and 6 bases at J, with 15 bases between. Per germline, CDR1 MNHEY and CDR2 SMNVEV (reference sequence). CDR3 DNA: TGTGCCAGCAGTTTGATGGAGGGAAGTCCCGAGCAGTACTTC. Residues: CASSLMEGSPEQYF.

V usage is TRBV4-1 and J usage is TRBJ1-2; the D is unclear. Looked up from germline, CDR1 is MGHRA and CDR2 is YSYEKL. CDR3 length: 13 residues. Trimming removed 1 base from V and 6 bases from J, with 9 bases in between. CDR3 sequence reads: CASSQVSADGYTF. The CDR3 DNA sequence: TGCGCCAGCAGCCAAGTCTCAGCGGATGGCTACACCTTC.

The sample holds a few counts of this clonotype. The chain uses TRBV20-1 and TRBJ2-7, with a possible D match to TRBD1 (5 bases). The germline V gene has CDR1 DFQATT and CDR2 SNEGSKA (reference sequence). V lost 3 bases and J lost 4, with 16 bases in between. The CDR3 is made up of 14 amino acids. The CDR3 is CSARGQGYSYEQYF. CDR3 bases: TGCAGTGCTAGGGGTCAGGGATACAGTTACGAGCAGTACTTC.

Of note for this clonotype: Germline and junction disagree at one end, which may indicate a read error. The chain carries TRBV12-3 or TRBV12-4 and TRBJ1-4, with D possibly matching TRBD1 (6 bases). The length of the CDR3 is 14 residues. The CDR3 spells CACSSYREGEKLFF. The CDR3 DNA is TGTGCCTGCAGTTCTTACAGGGAGGGAGAAAAACTGTTTTTT.

The rearrangement uses TRBV5-1 and TRBJ2-1; D is uncertain. Between the trimmed V and J ends, which lost 5 bases and 9 bases, there was a span of 9 bases. The germline V gene encodes CDR1 SGHRS and CDR2 YFSETQ. The CDR3 loop spans 11 amino acids. The CDR3 nucleotides read TGCGCCAGCAGTAGGGCGAGTGAGCAGTTCTTC. As protein: CASSRASEQFF.

The table lists this clonotype with a few counts. The chain is built from TRBV3-1 and TRBJ2-1, with 8 bases matching TRBD1. CDR3 length: 16 amino acids. J was trimmed by 7 bases and V by 4 bases; bases with no gene match: 12. CDR1 is LGHDT, CDR2 YNNKEL, per germline (reference sequence). As DNA, the CDR3 is TGTGCCAGCAGCCCAGACTGGGCAGGGGGCTTGAATGAGCAGTTCTTC. Translation: CASSPDWAGGLNEQFF.

The chain joins TRBV14 to TRBJ2-3; 11 nucleotides align to TRBD2. The CDR3 is made up of 15 amino acids. CDR1 and CDR2 from the germline V gene are SGHDN and FVKESK. The V and J ends lost 6 bases and 2 bases, in that order; junction bases with no gene match: 4. DNA of the CDR3: TGTGCCAGCAGTGGGACTAGCGGTTACACAGATACGCAGTATTTT. Translated, it gives CASSGTSGYTDTQYF.

V usage is TRBV6-2 or TRBV6-3 and J usage is TRBJ2-1, with D perhaps TRBD1 (6 bases). The end of the DNA fits TRBJ2-7 better, so the J call may be wrong. Germline V gene data show CDR1 as MNHEY and CDR2 as SVGEGT. This CDR3 spans 16 amino acids. CDR3: CASSDLSRTAYNEQYF. CDR3 DNA sequence: TGTGCCAGCAGCGACCTATCGAGGACAGCCTACAATGAGCAGTACTTC.

The chain is built from TRBV4-2 and TRBJ2-3; D call uncertain. Germline CDR1 is LGHNA and CDR2 is YNFKEQ. The CDR3 extends over 14 amino acids. With 0 bases removed from V and 5 bases from J, the gap between germline ends came to 9 bases. CDR3 nucleotide sequence: TGTGCCAGCAGCCAAGACAACCGGGTAGATACGCAGTATTTT. Its protein product is CASSQDNRVDTQYF.

This chain joins TRBV7-9 and TRBJ2-3, with D possibly being TRBD2 (6 bases). Germline V lookup: CDR1 SEHNR, CDR2 FQNEAQ (reference sequence). CDR3 length: 16 amino acids. V dropped 1 base and J dropped 4 bases, with 15 bases sitting between them. The DNA of the CDR3 is TGTGCCAGCAGCTTAGAATCGGACTATCAGGCAGATACGCAGTATTTT. This translates into CASSLESDYQADTQYF.

The chain combines TRBV12-3 or TRBV12-4 with TRBJ1-3; D is unclear. Trimming took 6 bases from V and 8 from J, leaving 29 bases between them. This CDR3 is 18 amino acids long. The CDR3 nucleotides read TGTGCCAGCAGACAGCAGGAGCTTTATCGGGTTCCGGACGACACCATATATTTT. It codes for CASRQQELYRVPDDTIYF.

The V call is TRBV20-1, the J call TRBJ2-3; TRBD2 is a possible D gene (5 bases). Germline CDR1 reads DFQATT; CDR2 reads SNEGSKA (reference sequence). The CDR3 loop spans 13 amino acids. V was trimmed by 8 bases and J by 6 bases, leaving 18 bases between them. DNA of the CDR3: TGCAGTTTAGGAACATCACGAGGGGATACGCAGTATTTT. It encodes CSLGTSRGDTQYF.

The V and J genes are TRBV7-2 and TRBJ1-2; tentatively, D is TRBD1 (6 bases). The CDR3 extends over 15 amino acids. V was shortened by 8 bases and J by 3 bases, with 19 bases between the two germline ends. Germline V lookup: CDR1 SGHTA, CDR2 FQGNSA. CDR3: CASERGGNVDYGYTF. The DNA for the CDR3 is TGTGCCAGCGAGAGGGGGGGGAACGTTGACTATGGCTACACCTTC. The variable domain in full, completed from reference TRBV7-2 and TRBJ1-2, reads GAGVSQSPSNKVTEKGKDVELRCDPISGHTALYWYRQSLGQGLEFLIYFQGNSAPDKSGLPSDRFSAERTGGSVSTLTIQRTQQEDSAVYLCASERGGNVDYGYTFGSGTRLTVV.

This chain joins TRBV3-1 and TRBJ2-1; unclear D gene. V dropped 4 bases and J dropped 6 bases, with 13 bases sitting between them. The germline gives CDR1 LGHDT, CDR2 YNNKEL (reference sequence). The length of the CDR3 is 14 residues. Written as DNA, the CDR3 is TGTGCCAGCAGCCCTACCACGTACAGCAATGAGCAGTTCTTC. Translated, it gives CASSPTTYSNEQFF.

The chain links TRBV20-1 to TRBJ2-7, with D unclear. CDR1 is DFQATT and CDR2 is SNEGSKA in the germline V gene (reference sequence). Trimming took off 2 bases at V and 0 bases at J, with 11 bases between the two ends. This CDR3 region has 14 residues. DNA of the CDR3: TGCAGTGCTAGACGGCAGGCGAACTCCTACGAGCAGTACTTC. Amino acids: CSARRQANSYEQYF.

This clonotype was detected only a few times. J is TRBJ1-1 and V is TRBV20-1; D is unresolved. This CDR3 spans 14 amino acids. CDR1 and CDR2 from the germline V gene are DFQATT and SNEGSKA (reference sequence). Trimming cost V 1 base and J 1 base, with 10 bases left between them. CDR3 nucleotides: TGCAGTGCTAGAGTTCCGGGATGGAACACTGAAGCTTTCTTT. Translation: CSARVPGWNTEAFF.

This chain links TRBV6-6 with TRBJ2-7; 13 bases are shared with TRBD2. The germline V gene has CDR1 MNHNY and CDR2 SVGAGI (reference sequence). There are 15 residues in the CDR3. V dropped 6 bases and J dropped 3; count of bases not matched to a gene: 5. This CDR3 is CASRMGLAGYYEQYF. CDR3 coding DNA: TGTGCCAGCAGAATGGGACTAGCGGGATACTACGAGCAGTACTTC.

This rearrangement joins TRBV28 to TRBJ2-4, with unresolved D. The J call may be mistaken, given a closer DNA end match to TRBJ2-7. This CDR3 spans 13 amino acids. The V gene's germline CDR1 is MDHEN and CDR2 SYDVKM. In nucleotides, the CDR3 is TGTGCCAGCAGTTCCCAGTCCCATTACGAGCAGTACTTC. Its translation is CASSSQSHYEQYF.

This clonotype showed up just a few times. V and J are TRBV20-1 and TRBJ2-7; unclear D gene. The germline gives CDR1 DFQATT, CDR2 SNEGSKA (reference sequence). The length of the CDR3 is 13 residues. Trimming removed 4 bases at V and 0 bases at J, with 10 bases between. The CDR3 DNA sequence: TGCAGTGCTACGGCAGGTAGCTCCTACGAGCAGTACTTC. This translates into CSATAGSSYEQYF.

The chain is built from TRBV30 and TRBJ2-1; D remains unclear. Germline V gives CDR1 GTSNPN, CDR2 SVGIG (reference sequence). V was shortened by 4 bases and J by 8 bases, with 12 bases between the two germline ends. This CDR3 spans 12 amino acids. The CDR3 bases are TGTGCCTGGATTGCGGATTGGGATGAGCAGTTCTTC. Its translation: CAWIADWDEQFF.

The CDR3 spells CASSFSTGGYEQYF. The CDR3 DNA sequence: TGTGCCAGCAGCTTCTCGACAGGGGGCTACGAGCAGTACTTC. The chain joins TRBV7-9 to TRBJ2-4; TRBD1 aligns across 9 bases. The assigned J gene may be wrong: the sequence end matches TRBJ2-7 better. CDR3 length: 14 amino acids. Germline-derived CDR1 and CDR2 are SEHNR and FQNEAQ (reference sequence).

This clonotype was seen once. A read error may be the cause here, since a much bigger clone is one base away. This rearrangement joins TRBV29-1 to TRBJ2-1; TRBD1 matches at 8 bases. The CDR3 loop spans 12 amino acids. The V segment lost 7 bases and the J segment 12 bases; nucleotides outside the gene matches: 11. Germline values: CDR1 SQVTM, CDR2 ANQGSEA. The CDR3 sequence is CSALTGQGRQFF. The CDR3 nucleotides read TGCAGCGCTCTAACTGGACAGGGAAGGCAGTTCTTC.

CDR3 sequence reads: CASSPETSTGELFF. CDR3 DNA: TGTGCCAGCAGCCCCGAGACTAGCACCGGGGAGCTGTTTTTT. V is TRBV7-2 and J is TRBJ2-2, with D possibly matching TRBD2 (6 bases). The CDR3 sequence is 14 residues long. CDR1 and CDR2 (germline): SGHTA, FQGNSA. Trimming shortened V by 5 bases and J by 4 bases, and 11 bases separated the two germline ends.

The chain joins TRBV7-2 to TRBJ2-3; D is perhaps TRBD2 (5 bases). V lost 3 bases and J lost 1, with 14 bases in between. This CDR3 spans 16 amino acids. Germline loops: CDR1 SGHTA, CDR2 FQGNSA. The CDR3 is CASSLAGPAGTDTQYF. In nucleotides, the CDR3 is TGTGCCAGCAGCTTGGCGGGCCCCGCCGGCACAGATACGCAGTATTTT.

The chain links TRBV6-5 to TRBJ2-6; 10 nucleotides align to TRBD2. Germline values: CDR1 MNHEY, CDR2 SVGAGI. V lost 4 bases to trimming and J lost 1 base; unmatched junction nucleotides: 7. There are 18 residues in the CDR3. The CDR3 nucleotides are TGTGCCAGCAGTTCCGGACTAGCGGAGCTTTCTGGGGCCAACGTCCTGACTTTC. Residues: CASSSGLAELSGANVLTF.

This clonotype was recorded a few times. The chain combines TRBV27 with TRBJ2-7; D gene ambiguous. Trimming cost V 5 bases and J 0 bases, with 14 bases left between them. From germline, CDR1 is MNHEY and CDR2 SMNVEV (reference sequence). The CDR3 is made up of 15 amino acids. The CDR3: CASSNRETYSYEQYF. DNA for the CDR3: TGTGCCAGCAGTAACCGAGAGACTTACTCCTACGAGCAGTACTTC.

This clonotype was seen just once. The gene calls are TRBV5-1 and TRBJ2-1; TRBD2 might be the D (6 bases). V shed 0 bases and J shed 10 bases, with 14 bases lying between them. Germline V gives CDR1 SGHRS, CDR2 YFSETQ. The CDR3 contains 14 residues. The CDR3 DNA follows: TGCGCCAGCAGCTTGGCCGCGGCTGGGGGGGAGCAGTTCTTC. This gives the protein CASSLAAAGGEQFF.

A few counts support this clonotype. The chain links TRBV7-2 to TRBJ1-2; D is uncertain. Trimming shortened V by 5 bases and J by 4 bases, and 11 bases separated the two germline ends. CDR3 size: 13 residues. Germline values: CDR1 SGHTA, CDR2 FQGNSA. This CDR3 is CASSPGDIYGYTF. The CDR3 DNA sequence: TGTGCCAGCAGCCCCGGAGACATCTATGGCTACACCTTC.

Only a few counts were recorded for this clonotype. The germline gene is not matched at one end of the junction; a read error may be the cause. The V gene is TRBV28, the J gene TRBJ2-4; D remains ambiguous. The CDR3 is 12 residues long. Germline loops: CDR1 MDHEN, CDR2 SYDVKM. This CDR3 reads CASSLSDVGQYF. CDR3 nucleotide sequence: TGTGCCAGCAGCTTATCCGATGTAGGGCAGTACTTC.